The present T cell receptor (beta chain) was sequenced within a study of early T cells in non-severe SARS-CoV-2 infection. TCRdb processed the 5' RACE reads anew with MiXCR; each CDR3 protein has one entry. The data hold roughly 80,000 distinct CDR3 sequences, with around 16% observed a single time. Germline V gene data show CDR1 as LNHDA and CDR2 as SQIVND (reference sequence). The CDR3 is 14 amino acids. The germline V and J ends were trimmed by 1 base and 2 bases, with 9 bases remaining between them. The V gene is TRBV19, the J gene TRBJ2-7, with a possible D match to TRBD2 (5 bases). The clonotype was recovered from an adult who was a healthcare worker with PCR-confirmed SARS-CoV-2 infection or an uninfected control (not recorded which). Sequenced input: whole blood. DNA of the CDR3: TGTGCCAGTAGTATAGGAGGAGGACCCTACGAGCAGTACTTC. Translation gives CASSIGGGPYEQYF.